This T cell receptor beta chain was found in a study of blood T cell repertoires in COVID-19. Across the study: COVID-19 samples from acute and convalescent phases originated in the United States, Italy and Spain.

This CDR3 has 16 amino acids. Germline V lookup: CDR1 MNHEY, CDR2 SMNVEV (reference sequence). V lost 5 bases and J lost 0; bases outside the gene matches: 5. Under the authors' procedure: Counts of nucleated cells, estimated from reference gene primer amplification, were obtained. The method was immunoSEQ multiplex PCR; TCRdb's version includes in-frame clones alone and lacks a portion of them. V and J calls plus clone size are reproduced from that table; the DNA served to infer D and trimming. Among 84,000 or so clones, around 88% were seen once, and the ten largest hold 5.4%. This clonotype was sampled from a man aged 55 to 70 with acute or convalescent COVID-19. Material: peripheral blood. The chain links TRBV27 to TRBJ1-3; TRBD1 matches 9 bases. This chain's CDR3 is CASSPGQGISGNTIYF. The CDR3 region has the DNA TGTGCCAGCAGTCCGGGACAGGGCATCTCTGGAAACACCATATATTTT.